Listed below are T cell receptor beta chains from one sample, sequenced in a study of identical twins. One entry per CDR3 protein results from TCRdb running MiXCR on the 5' RACE reads. The sample lists about 340,000 distinct CDR3 sequences; 10% to 15% were seen once. These sequences were also reported in another study, on yellow fever vaccine responses in identical twins.

Sequenced material: CD8+ T cells sorted from blood. These receptors all come from a woman younger than 30 in good health. The CDR3 runs from the conserved cysteine through the conserved F or W.

V: TRBV6-1
J: TRBJ2-1
CDR3: CASGEGLTLNEQFF

V: TRBV20-1
J: TRBJ2-6
CDR3: CSARDRLALSSGANVLTF

V: TRBV7-8
J: TRBJ2-7
CDR3: CATIGQGATYEQYF

V: TRBV13
J: TRBJ2-1
CDR3: CASSSAGGFNEQFF

V: TRBV6-1
J: TRBJ2-2
CDR3: CASTTLGSGELFF

V: TRBV7-9
J: TRBJ1-1
CDR3: CASSPTTGGIGTEAFF

V: TRBV4-1
J: TRBJ2-1
CDR3: CASSQGGNEQFF

V: TRBV20-1
J: TRBJ2-4
CDR3: CSAPGATSKNIQYF

V: TRBV28
J: TRBJ2-1
CDR3: CASSLRLRDEQFF

V: TRBV6-5
J: TRBJ2-1
CDR3: CASSYSLGVFANEQFF

V: TRBV2
J: TRBJ2-1
CDR3: CASSDGDSDEQFF

V: TRBV4-1
J: TRBJ2-5
CDR3: CASSPETVVGGETQYF

V: TRBV6-4
J: TRBJ2-3
CDR3: CASSASGGASDTQYF

V: TRBV4-1
J: TRBJ2-1
CDR3: CASSQDYDPGQNEFF

V: TRBV2
J: TRBJ2-1
CDR3: CASSRLVANEQFF

V: TRBV24-1
J: TRBJ2-2
CDR3: CATSDRQGANGELFF

V: TRBV20-1
J: TRBJ1-2
CDR3: CSARDIPDRGRMSGYTF

V: TRBV6-5
J: TRBJ2-1
CDR3: CASSYSPSGGYNEQFF

V: TRBV9
J: TRBJ2-3
CDR3: CASSVSGITDTQYF

V: TRBV12-3/TRBV12-4
J: TRBJ2-1
CDR3: CASSLADQEYEQFF

V: TRBV20-1
J: TRBJ2-7
CDR3: CSAPGEGLSEQYF

V: TRBV27
J: TRBJ2-1
CDR3: CASSETGSGEQFF

V: TRBV5-4
J: TRBJ2-1
CDR3: CASRDPERGSNEQFF

V: TRBV29-1
J: TRBJ2-6
CDR3: CSVGDRTLAGANVLTF

V: TRBV28
J: TRBJ2-1
CDR3: CASKWGGAYNEQFF

V: TRBV20-1
J: TRBJ1-1
CDR3: CSARVTDSTFASMNTEAFF

V: TRBV10-3
J: TRBJ2-1
CDR3: CASWGAGISYNEQFF

V: TRBV24-1
J: TRBJ2-1
CDR3: CATSRDRAYNEQFF

V: TRBV3-1
J: TRBJ2-3
CDR3: CASSHGGPGGADTQYF

V: TRBV18
J: TRBJ2-7
CDR3: CASSPSTGATYEQYF

V: TRBV5-1
J: TRBJ2-3
CDR3: CASSLYGTGTDTQYF

V: TRBV6-2/TRBV6-3
J: TRBJ2-2
CDR3: CASRGARGDTGELFF

V: TRBV4-1
J: TRBJ1-1
CDR3: CASSQDRAVNTEAFF

V: TRBV12-3/TRBV12-4
J: TRBJ1-2
CDR3: CASSLAPIPLEINYGYTF

V: TRBV12-3/TRBV12-4
J: TRBJ2-1
CDR3: CASSSGTVAYNEQFF

V: TRBV5-5
J: TRBJ2-5
CDR3: CASSLEASGGETQYF

V: TRBV2
J: TRBJ1-1
CDR3: CASRARRGPDSLPEAFF

V: TRBV7-9
J: TRBJ1-1
CDR3: CASSSDRANTEAFF

V: TRBV28
J: TRBJ1-2
CDR3: CASSLEGSGGYTF

V: TRBV11-2
J: TRBJ2-5
CDR3: CASSYRTEETQYF

V: TRBV13
J: TRBJ1-1
CDR3: CASSLVGFVEAFF

V: TRBV4-2
J: TRBJ2-7
CDR3: CASSQDSPGPYEQYF

V: TRBV7-6
J: TRBJ1-1
CDR3: CASSQGQENTEAFF

V: TRBV29-1
J: TRBJ2-1
CDR3: CSDTSGSSYNEQFF

V: TRBV6-5
J: TRBJ2-7
CDR3: CASSLTSGTDEQYF

V: TRBV15
J: TRBJ2-3
CDR3: CATSSRDRSTDTQYF

V: TRBV5-4
J: TRBJ2-7
CDR3: CASSLEQGPEEQYF

V: TRBV7-9
J: TRBJ2-1
CDR3: CATSGTPNNEQFF

V: TRBV19
J: TRBJ2-1
CDR3: CASQPEDRAPYNEQFF